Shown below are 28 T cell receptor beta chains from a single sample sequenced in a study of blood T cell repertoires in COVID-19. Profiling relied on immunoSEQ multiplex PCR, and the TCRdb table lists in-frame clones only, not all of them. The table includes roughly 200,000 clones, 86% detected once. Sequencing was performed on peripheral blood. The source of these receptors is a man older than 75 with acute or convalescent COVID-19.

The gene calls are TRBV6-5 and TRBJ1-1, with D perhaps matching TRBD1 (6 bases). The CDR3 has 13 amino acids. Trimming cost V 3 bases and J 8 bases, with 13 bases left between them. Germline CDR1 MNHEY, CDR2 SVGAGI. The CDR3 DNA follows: TGTGCCAGCAGTTATAGGGGGGGCTGGGAAGCTTTCTTT. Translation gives CASSYRGGWEAFF.

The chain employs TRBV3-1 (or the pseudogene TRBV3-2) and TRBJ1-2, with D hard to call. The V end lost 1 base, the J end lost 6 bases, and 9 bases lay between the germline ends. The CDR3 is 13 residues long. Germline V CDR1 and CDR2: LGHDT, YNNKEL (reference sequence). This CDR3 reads CASSQVVSHGYTF. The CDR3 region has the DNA TGTGCCAGCAGCCAAGTGGTCAGTCATGGCTACACCTTC.

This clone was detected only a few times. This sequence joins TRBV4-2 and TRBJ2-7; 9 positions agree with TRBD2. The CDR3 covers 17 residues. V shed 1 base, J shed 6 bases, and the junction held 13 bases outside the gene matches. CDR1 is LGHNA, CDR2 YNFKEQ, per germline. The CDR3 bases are TGTGCCAGCAGCCAAGCCCCATTAGCGGGAGTAAGTAGCGAGCAGTACTTC. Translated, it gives CASSQAPLAGVSSEQYF.

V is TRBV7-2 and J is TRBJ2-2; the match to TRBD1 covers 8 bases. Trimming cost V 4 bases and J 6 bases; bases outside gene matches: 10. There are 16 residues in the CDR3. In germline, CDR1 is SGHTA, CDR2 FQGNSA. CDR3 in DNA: TGTGCCAGCAGCTCTCGGAGGACAGGGCTTTCCGGGGAGCTGTTTTTT. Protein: CASSSRRTGLSGELFF.

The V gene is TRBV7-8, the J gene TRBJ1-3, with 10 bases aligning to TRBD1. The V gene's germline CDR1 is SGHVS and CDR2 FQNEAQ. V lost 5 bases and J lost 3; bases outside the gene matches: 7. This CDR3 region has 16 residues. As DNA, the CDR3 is TGTGCCAGCAGCAATAGACAGGGGGCGAGTGGAAACACCATATATTTT. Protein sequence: CASSNRQGASGNTIYF.

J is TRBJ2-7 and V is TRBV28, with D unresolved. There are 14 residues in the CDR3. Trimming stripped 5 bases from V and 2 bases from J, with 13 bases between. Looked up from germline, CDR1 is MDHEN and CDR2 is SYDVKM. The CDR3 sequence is CASSAAAPPYEQYF. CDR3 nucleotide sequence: TGTGCCAGCAGTGCGGCAGCCCCCCCCTACGAGCAGTACTTC. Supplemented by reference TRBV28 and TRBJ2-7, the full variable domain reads DVKVTQSSRYLVKRTGEKVFLECVQDMDHENMFWYRQDPGLGLRLIYFSYDVKMKEKGDIPEGYSVSREKKERFSLILESASTNQTSMYLCASSAAAPPYEQYFGPGTRLTVT.

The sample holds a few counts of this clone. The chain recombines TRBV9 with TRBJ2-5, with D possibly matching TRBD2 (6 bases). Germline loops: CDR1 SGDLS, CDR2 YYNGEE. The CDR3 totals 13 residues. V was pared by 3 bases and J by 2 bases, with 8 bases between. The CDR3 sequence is CASSGGGQETQYF. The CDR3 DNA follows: TGTGCCAGCAGCGGTGGGGGGCAAGAGACCCAGTACTTC.

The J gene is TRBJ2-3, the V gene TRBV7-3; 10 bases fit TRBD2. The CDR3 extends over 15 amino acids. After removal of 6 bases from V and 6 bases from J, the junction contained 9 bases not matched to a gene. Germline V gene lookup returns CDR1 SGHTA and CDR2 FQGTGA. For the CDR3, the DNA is TGTGCCAGCAGACCCACTTCTAGCGGGAGTGATACGCAGTATTTT. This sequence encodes CASRPTSSGSDTQYF.

CDR3 sequence reads: CASSVGAGESYNEQFF. For the CDR3, the DNA is TGTGCCAGCAGCGTAGGGGCGGGAGAGTCTTACAATGAGCAGTTCTTC. V usage is TRBV9 and J usage is TRBJ2-1; 7 bases are shared with TRBD2. J lost 4 bases, V lost 0 bases, and 7 bases had no gene match. Per the germline V gene, CDR1 is SGDLS and CDR2 is YYNGEE. The CDR3 has 16 residues.

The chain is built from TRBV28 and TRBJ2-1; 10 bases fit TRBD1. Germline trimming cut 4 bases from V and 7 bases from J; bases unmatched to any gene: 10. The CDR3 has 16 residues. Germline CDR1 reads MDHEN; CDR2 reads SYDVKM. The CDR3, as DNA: TGTGCCAGCAGTTCCCCCGGGACAGGGGAAATAAATGAGCAGTTCTTC. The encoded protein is CASSSPGTGEINEQFF.

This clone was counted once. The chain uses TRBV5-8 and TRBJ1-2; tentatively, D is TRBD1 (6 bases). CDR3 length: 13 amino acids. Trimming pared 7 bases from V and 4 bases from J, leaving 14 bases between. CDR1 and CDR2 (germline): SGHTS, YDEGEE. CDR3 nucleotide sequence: TGTGCCAGCGTCTTGCGGGGGCTCTATGGCTACACCTTC. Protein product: CASVLRGLYGYTF.

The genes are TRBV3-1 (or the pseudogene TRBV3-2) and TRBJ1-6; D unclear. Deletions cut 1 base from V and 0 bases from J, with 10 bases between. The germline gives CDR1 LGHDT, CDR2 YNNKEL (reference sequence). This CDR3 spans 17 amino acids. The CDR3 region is CASSQVVTSSYNSPLHF. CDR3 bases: TGTGCCAGCAGCCAAGTAGTAACGAGCTCCTATAATTCACCCCTCCACTTT.

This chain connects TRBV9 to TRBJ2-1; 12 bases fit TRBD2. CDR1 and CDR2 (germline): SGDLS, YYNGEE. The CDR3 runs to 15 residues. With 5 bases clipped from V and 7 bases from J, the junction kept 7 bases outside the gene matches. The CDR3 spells CASSYRLAGVNEQFF. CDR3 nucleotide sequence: TGTGCCAGCAGTTACCGACTAGCGGGAGTTAATGAGCAGTTCTTC. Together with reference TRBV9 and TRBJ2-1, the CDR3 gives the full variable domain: DSGVTQTPKHLITATGQRVTLRCSPRSGDLSVYWYQQSLDQGLQFLIQYYNGEERAKGNILERFSAQQFPDLHSELNLSSLELGDSALYFCASSYRLAGVNEQFFGPGTRLTVL.

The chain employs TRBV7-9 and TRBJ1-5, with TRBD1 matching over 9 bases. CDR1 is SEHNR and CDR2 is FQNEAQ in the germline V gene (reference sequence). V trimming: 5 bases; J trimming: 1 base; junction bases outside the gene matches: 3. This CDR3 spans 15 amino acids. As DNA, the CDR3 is TGTGCCAGCAGCGGGGACAGGGAAAGCAATCAGCCCCAGCATTTT. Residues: CASSGDRESNQPQHF. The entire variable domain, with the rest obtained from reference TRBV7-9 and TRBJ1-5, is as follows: DTGVSQNPRHKITKRGQNVTFRCDPISEHNRLYWYRQTLGQGPEFLTYFQNEAQLEKSRLLSDRFSAERPKGSFSTLEIQRTEQGDSAMYLCASSGDRESNQPQHFGDGTRLSIL.

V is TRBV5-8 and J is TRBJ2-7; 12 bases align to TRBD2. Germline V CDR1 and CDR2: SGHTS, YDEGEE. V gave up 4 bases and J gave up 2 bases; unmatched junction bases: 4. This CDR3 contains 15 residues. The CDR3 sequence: CASSPSGRAPYEQYV. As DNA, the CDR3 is TGTGCCAGCAGCCCTAGCGGGAGGGCCCCCTACGAGCAGTACGTC.

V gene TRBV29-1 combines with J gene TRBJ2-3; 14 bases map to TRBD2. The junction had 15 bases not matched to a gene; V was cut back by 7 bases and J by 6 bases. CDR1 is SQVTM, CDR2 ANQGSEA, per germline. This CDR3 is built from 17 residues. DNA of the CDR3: TGCAGCGGAAAGGATGGGACTAGCGGGAGTGTCAAGGATACGCAGTATTTT. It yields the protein CSGKDGTSGSVKDTQYF.

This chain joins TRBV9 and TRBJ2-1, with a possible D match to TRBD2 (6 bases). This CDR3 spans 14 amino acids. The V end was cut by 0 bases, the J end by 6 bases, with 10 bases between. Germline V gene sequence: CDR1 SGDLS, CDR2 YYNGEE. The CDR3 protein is CASSVAGEVNEQFF. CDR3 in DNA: TGTGCCAGCAGCGTAGCGGGAGAGGTCAATGAGCAGTTCTTC.

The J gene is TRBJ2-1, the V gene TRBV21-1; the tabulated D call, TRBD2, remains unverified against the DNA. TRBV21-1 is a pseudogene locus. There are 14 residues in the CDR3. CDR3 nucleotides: TGTGCCTGTACTAGCGGGAGGGGGTACAATGAGCAGTTCTTC. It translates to CACTSGRGYNEQFF.

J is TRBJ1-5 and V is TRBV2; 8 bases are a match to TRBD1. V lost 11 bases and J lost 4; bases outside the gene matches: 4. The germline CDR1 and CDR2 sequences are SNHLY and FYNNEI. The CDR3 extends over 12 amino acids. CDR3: CASRDRNQPQHF. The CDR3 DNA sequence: TGTGCCTCCAGGGACAGGAATCAGCCCCAGCATTTT.

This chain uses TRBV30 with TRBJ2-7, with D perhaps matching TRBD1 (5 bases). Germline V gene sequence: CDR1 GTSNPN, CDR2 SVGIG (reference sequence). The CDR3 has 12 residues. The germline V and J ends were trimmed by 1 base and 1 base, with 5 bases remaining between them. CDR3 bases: TGTGCCTGGAGTGGACAGTCCTACGAGCAGTACTTC. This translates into CAWSGQSYEQYF.

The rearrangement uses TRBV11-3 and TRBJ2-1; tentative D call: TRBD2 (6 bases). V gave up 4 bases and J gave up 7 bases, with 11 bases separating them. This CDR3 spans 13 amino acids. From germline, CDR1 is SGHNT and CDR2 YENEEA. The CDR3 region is CASSSGSLNEQFF. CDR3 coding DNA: TGTGCCAGCAGCTCCGGGAGTTTAAATGAGCAGTTCTTC.

CDR3 DNA sequence: TGTGCCAGCAGTGAATGGAAGACTAGCGGGAATGAGCAGTTCTTC. Translated, it gives CASSEWKTSGNEQFF. The chain couples TRBV6-1 to TRBJ2-1, with TRBD2 matching 10 bases. The CDR3 runs to 15 residues. Germline CDR1 and CDR2: MNHNS and SASEGT. After removal of 2 bases from V and 7 bases from J, the junction contained 5 bases not matched to a gene.

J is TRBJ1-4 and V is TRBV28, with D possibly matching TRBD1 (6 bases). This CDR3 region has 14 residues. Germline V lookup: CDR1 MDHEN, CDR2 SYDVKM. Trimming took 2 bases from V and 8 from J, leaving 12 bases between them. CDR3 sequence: CASSLSQGIEKLFF. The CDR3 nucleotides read TGTGCCAGCAGTTTAAGTCAGGGGATAGAAAAACTGTTTTTT. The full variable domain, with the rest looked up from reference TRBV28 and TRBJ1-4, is DVKVTQSSRYLVKRTGEKVFLECVQDMDHENMFWYRQDPGLGLRLIYFSYDVKMKEKGDIPEGYSVSREKKERFSLILESASTNQTSMYLCASSLSQGIEKLFFGSGTQLSVL.

CDR3: CASSYQVEGYTF. The CDR3 nucleotides are TGTGCCAGCAGTTATCAAGTTGAGGGCTACACCTTC. The chain is built from TRBV12-3 or TRBV12-4 and TRBJ1-2; D gene unclear. The V and J ends lost 4 bases and 8 bases respectively, with 11 bases between them. The CDR3 is made up of 12 amino acids.

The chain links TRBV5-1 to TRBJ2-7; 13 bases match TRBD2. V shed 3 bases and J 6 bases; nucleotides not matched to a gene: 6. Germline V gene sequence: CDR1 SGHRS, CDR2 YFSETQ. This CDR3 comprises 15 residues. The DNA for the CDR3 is TGCGCCAGCAGCTCCGGACTAGCGGGAGAAGTCGAGCAGTACTTC. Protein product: CASSSGLAGEVEQYF.

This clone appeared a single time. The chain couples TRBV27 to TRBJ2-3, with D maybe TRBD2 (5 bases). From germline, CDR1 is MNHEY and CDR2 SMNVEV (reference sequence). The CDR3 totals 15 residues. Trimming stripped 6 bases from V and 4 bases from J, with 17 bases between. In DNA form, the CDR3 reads TGTGCCAGCAGATGGCACATCGAGAGGGCAGATACGCAGTATTTT. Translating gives CASRWHIERADTQYF.

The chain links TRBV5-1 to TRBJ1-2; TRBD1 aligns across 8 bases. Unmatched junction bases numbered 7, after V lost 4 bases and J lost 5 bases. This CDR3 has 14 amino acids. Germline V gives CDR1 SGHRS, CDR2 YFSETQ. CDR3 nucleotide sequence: TGCGCCAGCAGCCCGACAGGGGAAAGGTATGGCTACACCTTC. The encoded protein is CASSPTGERYGYTF.

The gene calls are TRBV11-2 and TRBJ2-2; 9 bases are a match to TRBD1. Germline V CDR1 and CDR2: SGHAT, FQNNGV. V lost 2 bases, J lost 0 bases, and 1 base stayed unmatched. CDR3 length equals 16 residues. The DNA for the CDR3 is TGTGCCAGCAGCTTACGGACAGGGGCGAACACCGGGGAGCTGTTTTTT. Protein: CASSLRTGANTGELFF.